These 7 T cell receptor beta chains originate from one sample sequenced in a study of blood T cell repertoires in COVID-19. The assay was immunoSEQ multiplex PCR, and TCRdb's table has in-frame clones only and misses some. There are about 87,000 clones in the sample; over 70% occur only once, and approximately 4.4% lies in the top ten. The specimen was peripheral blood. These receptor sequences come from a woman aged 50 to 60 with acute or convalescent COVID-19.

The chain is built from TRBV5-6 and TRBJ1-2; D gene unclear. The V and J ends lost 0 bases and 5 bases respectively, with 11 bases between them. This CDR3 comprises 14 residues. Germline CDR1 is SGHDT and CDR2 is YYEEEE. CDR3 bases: TGTGCCAGCAGCTTGGGGAGCCTAACTTATGGCTACACCTTC. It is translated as CASSLGSLTYGYTF.

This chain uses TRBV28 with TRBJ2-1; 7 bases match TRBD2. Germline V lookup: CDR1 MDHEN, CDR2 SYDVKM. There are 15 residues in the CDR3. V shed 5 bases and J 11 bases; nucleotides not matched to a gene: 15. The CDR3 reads CASSLGMVGGDKQFF. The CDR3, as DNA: TGTGCCAGCAGTCTCGGTATGGTGGGAGGGGATAAGCAGTTCTTC.

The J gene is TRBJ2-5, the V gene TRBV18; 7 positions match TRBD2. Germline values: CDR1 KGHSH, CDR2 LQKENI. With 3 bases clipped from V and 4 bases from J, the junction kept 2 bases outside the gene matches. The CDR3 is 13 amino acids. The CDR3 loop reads CASSPSGGETQYF. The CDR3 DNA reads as TGTGCCAGCTCACCGTCGGGGGGAGAGACCCAGTACTTC.

The CDR3, as DNA: TGCAGTGCTAGTTTTAGCGGGGGGGCCCGGGCGCAGTATTTT. Its protein product is CSASFSGGARAQYF. The chain uses TRBV20-1 and TRBJ2-3; 11 nucleotides agree with TRBD2. CDR3 length: 14 residues. V gave up 3 bases and J gave up 10 bases; unmatched junction bases: 9. Germline V gene lookup returns CDR1 DFQATT and CDR2 SNEGSKA (reference sequence).

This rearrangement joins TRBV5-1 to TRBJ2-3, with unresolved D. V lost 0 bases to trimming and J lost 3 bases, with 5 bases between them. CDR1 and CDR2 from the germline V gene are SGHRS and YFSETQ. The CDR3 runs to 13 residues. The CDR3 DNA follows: TGCGCCAGCAGCTTGGCGGTAACAGATACGCAGTATTTT. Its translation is CASSLAVTDTQYF.

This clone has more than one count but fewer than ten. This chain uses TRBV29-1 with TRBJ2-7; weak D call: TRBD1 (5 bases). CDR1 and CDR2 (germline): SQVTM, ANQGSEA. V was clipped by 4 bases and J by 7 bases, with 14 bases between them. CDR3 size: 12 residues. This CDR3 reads CSVARVSGEQYF. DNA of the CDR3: TGCAGCGTTGCCAGGGTATCGGGTGAGCAGTACTTC.

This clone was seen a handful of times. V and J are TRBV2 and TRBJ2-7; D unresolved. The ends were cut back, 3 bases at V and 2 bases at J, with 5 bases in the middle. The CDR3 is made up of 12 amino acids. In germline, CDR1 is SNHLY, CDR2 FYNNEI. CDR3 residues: CASSDQAYEQYF. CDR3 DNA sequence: TGTGCCAGCAGTGATCAGGCCTACGAGCAGTACTTC.